These 30 T cell receptor beta chains share one sample of origin, sequenced in a study of cytomegalovirus exposure and HLA in healthy donors. With 60 Vbeta and 13 Jbeta primers, the PCR was carried out. Some clones are missing from TCRdb's copy, which holds only in-frame ones; the method was immunoSEQ multiplex PCR. The table lists approximately 130,000 clones, approximately 81% of them singletons. The sample taken for sequencing was PBMCs. These receptors originate from a man younger than 35 in good health and CMV-seronegative.

This rearrangement joins TRBV5-1 to TRBJ2-2; TRBD1 matches at 7 bases. V shed 2 bases, J shed 0 bases, and the junction held 4 bases outside the gene matches. The CDR3 totals 16 residues. CDR1 SGHRS and CDR2 YFSETQ come from the germline V gene. CDR3 coding DNA: TGCGCCAGCAGCTTCCGGGACAGAACGAACACCGGGGAGCTGTTTTTT. Its translation: CASSFRDRTNTGELFF.

In DNA form, the CDR3 reads TGTGCCAGCAGCTTCAGGGGGCTGAACTACGAGCAGTACTTC. Translated: CASSFRGLNYEQYF. The chain links TRBV5-6 to TRBJ2-7; TRBD1 matches at 8 bases. The length of the CDR3 is 14 residues. V was pared by 2 bases and J by 3 bases, with 4 bases of the junction left unmatched. CDR1 SGHDT and CDR2 YYEEEE come from the germline V gene.

There are a few counts of this clone. This chain joins TRBV6-1 and TRBJ2-5; 9 bases line up with TRBD1. V shed 7 bases, J shed 5 bases, and the junction held 8 bases outside the gene matches. The CDR3 contains 14 residues. The germline V gene encodes CDR1 MNHNS and CDR2 SASEGT. CDR3 region: CASKQDRGAETQYF. The CDR3 bases are TGTGCCAGCAAACAGGACAGGGGAGCGGAGACCCAGTACTTC.

The J gene is TRBJ2-1, the V gene TRBV7-3; no clear D gene. Per the germline V gene, CDR1 is SGHTA and CDR2 is FQGTGA. Trimming stripped 3 bases from V and 4 bases from J, with 10 bases between. The CDR3 is 14 residues long. The CDR3 region has the DNA TGTGCCAGCAGCTTGGTGGCAGATTACAATGAGCAGTTCTTC. Translation: CASSLVADYNEQFF.

This chain links TRBV6-1 with TRBJ1-6; a weak D match, TRBD1 (6 bases). This CDR3 comprises 11 residues. Germline V gives CDR1 MNHNS, CDR2 SASEGT. V lost 6 bases and J 14 bases, leaving 11 bases between the germline ends. The CDR3: CASRYRVSLHF. The CDR3 coding sequence is TGTGCCAGCAGGTACAGGGTTTCCCTCCACTTT.

V usage is TRBV28 and J usage is TRBJ1-2, with TRBD1 as a possible D gene (6 bases). V was clipped by 4 bases and J by 7 bases, with 19 bases between them. Germline CDR1 MDHEN, CDR2 SYDVKM. This CDR3 contains 15 residues. The CDR3 loop reads CASSSQGQAVSGYTF. CDR3 DNA sequence: TGTGCCAGCAGTTCCCAGGGGCAGGCGGTTAGTGGCTACACCTTC.

The rearrangement uses TRBV7-2 and TRBJ1-5; D ambiguous. The V gene lost 5 bases and the J gene lost 0 bases, with 8 bases spanning the gap. Germline loops: CDR1 SGHTA, CDR2 FQGNSA. The CDR3 totals 14 residues. The CDR3 nucleotides read TGTGCCAGCAGCCACGGGGTTAGCAATCAGCCCCAGCATTTT. Its protein is CASSHGVSNQPQHF.

The chain carries TRBV7-2 and TRBJ1-1, with unresolved D. This CDR3 contains 13 residues. Trimming shortened V by 5 bases and J by 0 bases, and 7 bases separated the two germline ends. Germline V gene lookup returns CDR1 SGHTA and CDR2 FQGNSA. The CDR3 is CASSPNMNTEAFF. The CDR3 region has the DNA TGTGCCAGCAGCCCCAACATGAACACTGAAGCTTTCTTT.

V and J are TRBV18 and TRBJ1-2; 12 nucleotides align to TRBD1. The J segment lost 5 bases and the V segment lost 1 base, leaving 8 bases of the junction unmatched. The CDR3 runs to 17 residues. Looked up from germline, CDR1 is KGHSH and CDR2 is LQKENI. CDR3 amino acids: CASSPRGTGGGFYGYTF. CDR3 DNA sequence: TGTGCCAGCTCACCACGAGGGACAGGGGGCGGCTTTTATGGCTACACCTTC.

The chain combines TRBV4-3 with TRBJ2-1; TRBD2 agrees at 10 bases. From germline, CDR1 is LGHNA and CDR2 YSLEER. The CDR3 runs 16 residues. Losses at the gene ends were 1 base for V and 7 bases for J; bases not matched to a gene: 7. The CDR3 is CASSQVGSSGGNEQFF. CDR3 in DNA: TGCGCCAGCAGCCAAGTCGGCTCTAGCGGGGGAAATGAGCAGTTCTTC.

V and J are TRBV2 and TRBJ2-1, with D maybe TRBD1 (6 bases). V lost 6 bases and J 5 bases, leaving 23 bases between the germline ends. CDR1 is SNHLY, CDR2 FYNNEI, per germline. The CDR3 sequence is 17 residues long. This chain's CDR3 is CASSVSSAPGHDNEQFF. DNA for the CDR3: TGTGCCAGCAGCGTATCCTCTGCACCGGGACACGACAATGAGCAGTTCTTC.

This CDR3 is CASSATTGGIGQPQHF. The CDR3 nucleotides read TGTGCCAGCAGCGCAACTACAGGGGGCATCGGTCAGCCCCAGCATTTT. The chain recombines TRBV9 with TRBJ1-5; 9 bases match TRBD1. The CDR3 has 16 residues. V dropped 3 bases and J dropped 6; count of bases not matched to a gene: 10. Germline V gene data show CDR1 as SGDLS and CDR2 as YYNGEE. Together with reference TRBV9 and TRBJ1-5, the CDR3 gives the full variable domain: DSGVTQTPKHLITATGQRVTLRCSPRSGDLSVYWYQQSLDQGLQFLIQYYNGEERAKGNILERFSAQQFPDLHSELNLSSLELGDSALYFCASSATTGGIGQPQHFGDGTRLSIL.

The gene calls are TRBV13 and TRBJ1-2; unclear D gene. The V gene's germline CDR1 is PRHDT and CDR2 FYEKMQ (reference sequence). Trimming removed 1 base from V and 8 bases from J, with 8 bases in between. This CDR3 spans 12 amino acids. The DNA of the CDR3 is TGTGCCAGCAGCTTAGACCAGCGGGGCTACACCTTC. Amino acid sequence: CASSLDQRGYTF.

CDR3 nucleotides: TGTGCCTGGAGTGTAACCCTATGGGAGGTTATGAATGGCTACACCTTC. It codes for CAWSVTLWEVMNGYTF. The gene calls are TRBV30 and TRBJ1-2; D not resolved. CDR3 length equals 16 residues. Germline V gene data show CDR1 as GTSNPN and CDR2 as SVGIG (reference sequence). Trimming removed 0 bases from V and 6 bases from J, with 20 bases in between.

V and J are TRBV18 and TRBJ2-7; 7 nucleotides align to TRBD1. The CDR3 has 15 amino acids. The V gene end was trimmed by 3 bases and the J gene end by 6 bases; junction bases not matched to a gene: 11. Germline V gene sequence: CDR1 KGHSH, CDR2 LQKENI. The CDR3 sequence: CASSPLDRVGREQYF. CDR3 DNA sequence: TGTGCCAGCTCACCCCTCGACAGGGTCGGTCGCGAGCAGTACTTC.

This clone has a single count. The junction departs from the called germline gene at one end, perhaps through a read error. The V gene is TRBV7-7, the J gene TRBJ2-5; 7 bases match TRBD2. CDR3 length: 15 residues. Per the germline V gene, CDR1 is SSHAT and CDR2 is FNYEAQ (reference sequence). The CDR3 region has the DNA TGTGCTAGCAGCCCCAAGCGGGACTACCAAGAGACCCAGTACTTC. Its protein product is CASSPKRDYQETQYF. The complete variable domain, with remaining parts taken from reference TRBV7-7 and TRBJ2-5, reads GAGVSQSPRYKVTKRGQDVTLRCDPISSHATLYWYQQALGQGPEFLTYFNYEAQPDKSGLPSDRFSAERPEGSISTLTIQRTEQRDSAMYRCASSPKRDYQETQYFGPGTRLLVL.

The gene calls are TRBV27 and TRBJ1-1, with D unresolved. Between the trimmed V and J ends, which lost 7 bases and 6 bases, there was a span of 15 bases. Per germline, CDR1 MNHEY and CDR2 SMNVEV (reference sequence). The CDR3 extends over 13 amino acids. CDR3 sequence (DNA): TGTGCCAGCACAAGGTCGGGAAGAGCTGAAGCTTTCTTT. Translating gives CASTRSGRAEAFF.

The rearrangement uses TRBV12-5 and TRBJ2-1; TRBD2 aligns across 13 bases. Germline V gives CDR1 LGHNT, CDR2 FRNRAP. V lost 5 bases, J lost 9 bases, and 7 bases stayed unmatched. The CDR3 loop spans 15 amino acids. This chain's CDR3 is CASGTGLAGQGEQFF. Written as DNA, the CDR3 is TGTGCTAGTGGTACGGGACTAGCGGGGCAGGGTGAGCAGTTCTTC.

The chain carries TRBV30 and TRBJ1-4; 7 positions match TRBD1. Germline values: CDR1 GTSNPN, CDR2 SVGIG (reference sequence). J was trimmed by 7 bases and V by 0 bases; bases with no gene match: 2. The CDR3 is 13 amino acids. CDR3 DNA: TGTGCCTGGAGTGTAAACAGGGGTGAAAAACTGTTTTTT. Its translation is CAWSVNRGEKLFF.

This clone showed up just a few times. The chain carries TRBV7-6 and TRBJ2-5; 7 nucleotides agree with TRBD2. The germline CDR1 and CDR2 sequences are SGHVS and FNYEAQ. CDR3 length: 14 residues. The V segment lost 1 base and the J segment 2 bases; nucleotides outside the gene matches: 1. The CDR3, as DNA: TGTGCCAGCAGCTTAGGTAGCGGGCAAGAGACCCAGTACTTC. This sequence encodes CASSLGSGQETQYF.

V and J are TRBV6-5 and TRBJ1-4; D is undetermined. The CDR3 is made up of 13 amino acids. V was shortened by 1 base and J by 5 bases, with 5 bases between the two germline ends. CDR1 and CDR2 from the germline V gene are MNHEY and SVGAGI. The CDR3 DNA follows: TGTGCCAGCAGTTACTTGCGAAATGAAAAACTGTTTTTT. Amino acid sequence: CASSYLRNEKLFF.

The chain couples TRBV7-8 to TRBJ1-2, with 7 bases that match TRBD1. The junction had 8 bases not matched to a gene; V was cut back by 3 bases and J by 7 bases. Germline loops: CDR1 SGHVS, CDR2 FQNEAQ. This CDR3 is 14 amino acids long. The CDR3 DNA is TGTGCCAGCAGCTTCCGACAGGGACTTGGTGGCTACACCTTC. It translates to CASSFRQGLGGYTF.

This chain connects TRBV7-2 to TRBJ1-5; perhaps TRBD1 as D (6 bases). The CDR3 consists of 15 residues. Germline CDR1 and CDR2: SGHTA and FQGNSA. Trimming pared 5 bases from V and 5 bases from J, leaving 16 bases between. This CDR3 reads CASSLVPGEYQPQHF. In DNA form, the CDR3 reads TGTGCCAGCAGCCTAGTACCAGGGGAGTATCAGCCCCAGCATTTT.

The V gene is TRBV7-2, the J gene TRBJ2-3, with D perhaps matching TRBD1 (5 bases). There are 16 residues in the CDR3. The V end was cut by 5 bases, the J end by 0 bases, with 15 bases between. Germline V lookup: CDR1 SGHTA, CDR2 FQGNSA. The CDR3 loop reads CASSQTGPLSTDTQYF. CDR3 sequence (DNA): TGTGCCAGCAGCCAAACAGGACCCCTTAGCACAGATACGCAGTATTTT.

This clone was seen once. The chain links TRBV7-9 to TRBJ2-3; 7 nucleotides agree with TRBD1. The CDR3 has 15 amino acids. Germline V gives CDR1 SEHNR, CDR2 FQNEAQ (reference sequence). Trimming cost V 6 bases and J 1 base; bases outside gene matches: 7. The CDR3 nucleotides are TGTGCCAGCAGTTCTGACAGGGCGGGCACAGATACGCAGTATTTT. Residues: CASSSDRAGTDTQYF.

The sample holds a few counts of this clone. The chain recombines TRBV28 with TRBJ1-2; maybe TRBD1 (6 bases). From germline, CDR1 is MDHEN and CDR2 SYDVKM. This CDR3 is built from 13 residues. Trimming cost V 5 bases and J 4 bases, with 11 bases left between them. This chain's CDR3 is CASSVGHRYGYTF. The CDR3 coding sequence is TGTGCCAGCAGTGTGGGACACCGCTATGGCTACACCTTC.

This clone was recorded once. This chain uses TRBV7-6 with TRBJ2-7, with D tentatively TRBD1 (5 bases). The germline V and J ends were trimmed by 0 bases and 1 base, with 19 bases remaining between them. The CDR3 extends over 18 amino acids. The V gene's germline CDR1 is SGHVS and CDR2 FNYEAQ. The CDR3 coding sequence is TGTGCCAGCAGCTTAGCTCTAGATCTGGGGCTACCATCCTACGAGCAGTACTTC. Protein: CASSLALDLGLPSYEQYF.

The CDR3 sequence: CASSAGYEQYF. For the CDR3, the DNA is TGTGCCAGCAGCGCGGGCTACGAGCAGTACTTC. This chain joins TRBV5-6 and TRBJ2-7, with D tentatively TRBD2 (5 bases). Per germline, CDR1 SGHDT and CDR2 YYEEEE. Trimming removed 4 bases from V and 3 bases from J, with 5 bases in between. CDR3 length: 11 residues.

The chain employs TRBV11-3 and TRBJ2-5; D is unresolved. This CDR3 spans 12 amino acids. V was cut by 0 bases and J by 7 bases, with 6 bases left in between. From germline, CDR1 is SGHNT and CDR2 YENEEA. The CDR3 DNA reads TGTGCCAGCAGCTTAGAATCCGGGACCCAGTACTTC. Amino acids: CASSLESGTQYF.

The chain carries TRBV4-2 and TRBJ1-1; no clear D gene. In germline, CDR1 is LGHNA, CDR2 YNFKEQ. The CDR3 has 15 residues. Trimming cost V 0 bases and J 11 bases, with 19 bases left between them. CDR3 coding DNA: TGTGCCAGCAGCCAAGATCAACGGACTAGTCGGTCGGCTTTCTTT. This gives the protein CASSQDQRTSRSAFF.